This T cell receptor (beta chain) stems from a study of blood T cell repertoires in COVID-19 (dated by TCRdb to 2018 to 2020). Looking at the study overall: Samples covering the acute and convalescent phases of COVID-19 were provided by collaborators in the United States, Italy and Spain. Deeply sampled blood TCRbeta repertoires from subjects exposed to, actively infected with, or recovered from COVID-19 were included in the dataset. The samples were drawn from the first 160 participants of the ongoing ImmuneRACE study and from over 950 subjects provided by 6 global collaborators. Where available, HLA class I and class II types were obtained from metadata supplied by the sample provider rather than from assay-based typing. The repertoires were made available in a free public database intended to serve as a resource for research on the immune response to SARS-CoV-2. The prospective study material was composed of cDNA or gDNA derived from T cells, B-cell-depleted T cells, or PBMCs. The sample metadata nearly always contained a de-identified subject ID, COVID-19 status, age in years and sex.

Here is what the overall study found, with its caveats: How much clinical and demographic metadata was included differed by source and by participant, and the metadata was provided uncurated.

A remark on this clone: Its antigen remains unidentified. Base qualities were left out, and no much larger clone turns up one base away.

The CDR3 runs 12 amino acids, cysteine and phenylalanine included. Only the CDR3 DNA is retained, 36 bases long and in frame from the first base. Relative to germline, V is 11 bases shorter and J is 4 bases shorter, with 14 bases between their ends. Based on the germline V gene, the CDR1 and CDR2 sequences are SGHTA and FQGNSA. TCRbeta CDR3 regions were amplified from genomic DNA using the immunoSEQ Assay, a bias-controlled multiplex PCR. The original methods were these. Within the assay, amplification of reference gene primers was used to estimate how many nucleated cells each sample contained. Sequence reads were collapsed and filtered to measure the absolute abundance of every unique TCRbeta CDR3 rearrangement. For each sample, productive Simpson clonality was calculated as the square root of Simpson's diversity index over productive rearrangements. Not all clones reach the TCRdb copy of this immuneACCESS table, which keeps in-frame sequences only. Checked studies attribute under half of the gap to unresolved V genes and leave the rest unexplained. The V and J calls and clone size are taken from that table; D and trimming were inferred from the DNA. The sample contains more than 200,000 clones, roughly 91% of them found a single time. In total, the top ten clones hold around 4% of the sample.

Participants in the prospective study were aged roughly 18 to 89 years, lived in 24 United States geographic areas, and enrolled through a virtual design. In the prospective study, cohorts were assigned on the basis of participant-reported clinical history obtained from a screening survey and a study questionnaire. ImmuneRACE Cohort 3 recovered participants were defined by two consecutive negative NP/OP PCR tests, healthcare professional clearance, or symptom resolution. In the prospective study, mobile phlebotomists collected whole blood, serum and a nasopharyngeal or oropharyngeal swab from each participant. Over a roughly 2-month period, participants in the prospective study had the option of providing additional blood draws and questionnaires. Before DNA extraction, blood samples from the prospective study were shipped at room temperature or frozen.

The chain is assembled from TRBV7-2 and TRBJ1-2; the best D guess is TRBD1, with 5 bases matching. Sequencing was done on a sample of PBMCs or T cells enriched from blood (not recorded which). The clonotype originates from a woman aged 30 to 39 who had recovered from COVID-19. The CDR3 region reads CAAGQSIYGYTF. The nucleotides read TGTGCCGCGGGGCAGTCGATCTATGGCTACACCTTC.